The sample holds a few counts of the clone carrying this T cell receptor beta chain. Its antigen remains unknown. The source of the sample is a study of T-cell memory formation after mild COVID-19. TCRdb re-called the 5' RACE reads through MiXCR, storing one row per CDR3 protein. The sample lists fewer than 550,000 distinct CDR3 sequences, about 19% occurring once. Study-wide findings and caveats: The appearance of some responding clones in pre-infection memory suggested that cross-reactive memory joined.

This CDR3 region has 12 residues. CDR1 and CDR2 from the germline V gene are ENHRY and SYGVKD. Trimming shortened V by 2 bases and J by 6 bases, and 7 bases separated the two germline ends. This sequence originates from an adult woman who had mild COVID-19 (a few samples of this study predate the infection). Cell type and time point are not known. Sequenced: PBMCs or a T cell subset sorted from them (not recorded which). This chain joins TRBV10-3 and TRBJ1-2; D gene ambiguous. CDR3 sequence reads: CAISEVKHGYTF. The CDR3 coding sequence is TGTGCCATCAGTGAGGTTAAACATGGCTACACCTTC.